This T cell receptor beta chain derives from a study of regulatory and conventional T cells in RAG deficiency. The method was immunoSEQ multiplex PCR; TCRdb's version includes in-frame clones alone and lacks a portion of them. Here the sample spans about 46,000 clones, over 80% being singletons. The CDR3 length is 15 residues. CDR1 MNHNS and CDR2 SASEGT come from the germline V gene. Trimming removed 1 base from V and 9 bases from J, with 19 bases in between. Overall study findings and caveats: Omenn patients showed >80% Treg-Tconv overlap and shorter CDR3 lengths. Shannon entropy was markedly lower and Simpson indices higher in RAG-deficient patients than control T-cell subsets. Other subsets showed about 9-fold reductions, but Treg unique TCR beta sequences fell roughly 110-fold in these patients.

Genomic DNA came from blood conventional CD4+ T cells gated CD25-low CD127-high. On this clone itself: Its antigen is currently unknown.

These sequences were also reported in another study, on regulatory T cells. That paper states: Amplification used 52 TRBV primers and 13 TRBJ primers.

The chain has TRBV6-1 and TRBJ2-7, with D perhaps TRBD2 (6 bases). The TCR originated in a human donor in good health. The specimen was CD4+ effector T cells sorted from blood. The CDR3 region has the DNA TGTGCCAGCAGTGAAGGAGGGACTCCTCGTGTCGGGCAGTACTTC. Its protein is CASSEGGTPRVGQYF.